A selection of T cell receptor beta chains follows, all from one sample in a study of T cells expressing NK-cell markers. TCRdb reprocessed the 5' RACE reads, with one entry per CDR3 protein and no DNA. This sample carries 350,000 to 400,000 distinct CDR3 sequences, with about 10% going to the ten biggest clones. The sequenced sample was blood T cells: a sorted CD56 or NKG2C T cell subset, CD4+ or CD8+ T cells, or bulk PBMC T cells (not recorded which). Receptor source: a woman in her fifties or sixties in good health. CDR3s include the opening cysteine and the closing phenylalanine or tryptophan.

v_call	j_call	cdr3_aa
TRBV15	TRBJ2-3	CATNPGGPTDTQYF
TRBV7-8	TRBJ2-6	CASTLLPRTLGANVLTF
TRBV5-1	TRBJ1-2	CASSFEGNGYTF
TRBV15	TRBJ2-1	CATSRELRAGQFF
TRBV20-1	TRBJ1-4	CSARGTGQGDEKLFF
TRBV29-1	TRBJ2-1	CSAGRRDWDEQFF
TRBV5-5	TRBJ2-1	CASSLEGLAYNEQFF
TRBV10-2	TRBJ2-1	CASSETWTSGQSSYNEQFF
TRBV5-1	TRBJ2-1	CASSLATAGRMNEQFF
TRBV3-1	TRBJ2-3	CASSQVGGRLGTDTQYF
TRBV6-6	TRBJ1-5	CASRDGAQPQHF
TRBV20-1	TRBJ1-6	CSARSATGRNNSPLHF
TRBV5-1	TRBJ2-1	CASSLALAVGYNEQFF
TRBV4-1	TRBJ2-3	CASSQEGKGRAGDTQYF
TRBV7-6	TRBJ2-5	CASSLGVGGIQETQYF
TRBV5-4	TRBJ2-1	CASSLGGMGGYNEQFF
TRBV4-1	TRBJ2-7	CASSQAPSGSYEQYF
TRBV7-9	TRBJ2-1	CASNTAADYNEQFF